A single sample gave rise to the 32 T cell receptor beta chains below, sequenced in a study of regulatory T cells in long-lasting Graves disease. The time point is: newly diagnosed GD, antithyroid drugs for less than 3 months. From RNA extracted from PBMCs, the TCR library was made. Construction of TCR beta libraries relied on iRepertoire HTBI primers and on Arm-PCR targeting CDR3 regions. In TCRdb, the multiplex PCR reads were re-called with MiXCR into one record per CDR3 protein. The table has 350,000 to 450,000 distinct CDR3 sequences, 16% seen once. These data were also filed under a second study, of T cells in Graves' hyperthyroidism and ophthalmopathy.

The starting material was peripheral blood mononuclear cells (PBMCs), obtained at new diagnosis, from a patient treated with antithyroid drugs. These receptors were collected from a man between 40 and 49 years old with Graves disease.

This clonotype was observed a few times. CDR3 nucleotides: TGTGCCAGCTCACCAAATCGGGCAGGCGACAACTATGGCTACACCTTC. This sequence encodes CASSPNRAGDNYGYTF. This chain joins TRBV18 and TRBJ1-2; D unclear. The V and J ends lost 2 bases and 2 bases respectively, with 15 bases between them. CDR1 is KGHSH and CDR2 is LQKENI in the germline V gene. This CDR3 has 16 residues. Full variable domain (rest looked up from reference TRBV18 and TRBJ1-2): NAGVMQNPRHLVRRRGQEARLRCSPMKGHSHVYWYRQLPEEGLKFMVYLQKENIIDESGMPKERFSAEFPKEGPSILRIQQVVRGDSAAYFCASSPNRAGDNYGYTFGSGTRLTVV.

V is TRBV7-2 and J is TRBJ2-2; 7 bases match TRBD1. CDR1 is SGHTA and CDR2 is FQGNSA in the germline V gene. The CDR3 spans 16 residues. The V segment lost 5 bases and the J segment 6 bases; nucleotides outside the gene matches: 12. The CDR3 nucleotides are TGTGCCAGCAGCCTAAAACCATACAGGGGCCCCGGGGAGCTGTTTTTT. As protein: CASSLKPYRGPGELFF.

In this sample, this clonotype turned up a few times. J is TRBJ2-1 and V is TRBV9; tentative D call: TRBD2 (5 bases). CDR3 length: 15 amino acids. The V gene's germline CDR1 is SGDLS and CDR2 YYNGEE. The germline V and J ends were trimmed by 0 bases and 2 bases, with 9 bases remaining between them. The chain's CDR3 is CASSVVSATYNEQFF. Written as DNA, the CDR3 is TGTGCCAGCAGCGTAGTTAGCGCGACCTACAATGAGCAGTTCTTC.

A note on this clonotype: A far bigger clonotype differs at one base, so this is likely a read error. This rearrangement joins TRBV7-2 to TRBJ1-1, with 10 bases identical to TRBD1. The CDR3 totals 15 residues. CDR1 is SGHTA, CDR2 FQGNSA, per germline. V lost 3 bases, J lost 5 bases, and 6 bases stayed unmatched. The CDR3 DNA is TGTGCCAGCAGCTTGGGGACAGGGGAGGGAACTGAAGCTTTCTTT. Residues: CASSLGTGEGTEAFF.

Many counts were recorded for this clonotype. V usage is TRBV28 and J usage is TRBJ1-1; perhaps TRBD1 as D (5 bases). In germline, CDR1 is MDHEN, CDR2 SYDVKM. The CDR3 has 14 amino acids. V lost 6 bases and J lost 0, with 11 bases in between. The CDR3 DNA reads as TGTGCCAGCAGGAATCCGGGGCTGAACACTGAAGCTTTCTTT. It translates to CASRNPGLNTEAFF.

This chain joins TRBV6-1 and TRBJ1-5; D unclear. CDR3 length equals 13 residues. Trimming took 5 bases from V and 1 from J, leaving 6 bases between them. CDR1 MNHNS and CDR2 SASEGT come from the germline V gene. Here the CDR3 reads CASSSWSNQPQHF. In DNA form, the CDR3 reads TGTGCCAGCAGTAGTTGGAGCAATCAGCCCCAGCATTTT.

This clonotype has just a few counts. V is TRBV7-9 and J is TRBJ1-3; D not resolved. V was cut by 4 bases and J by 0 bases, with 13 bases left in between. The CDR3 has 16 amino acids. The germline V gene has CDR1 SEHNR and CDR2 FQNEAQ (reference sequence). The CDR3 here is CASSSSDLSSGNTIYF. CDR3 nucleotides: TGTGCCAGCAGCTCCTCGGACTTGTCCTCTGGAAACACCATATATTTT.

This chain joins TRBV7-9 and TRBJ2-2, with TRBD2 matching over 12 bases. Germline V gene data show CDR1 as SEHNR and CDR2 as FQNEAQ (reference sequence). This CDR3 comprises 16 residues. The V segment lost 7 bases and the J segment 8 bases; nucleotides outside the gene matches: 11. CDR3 in amino acids: CASIKQGLAGLGELFF. In DNA, the CDR3 is TGTGCCAGCATAAAACAGGGACTAGCGGGCCTTGGGGAGCTGTTTTTT.

This clonotype has ten or more counts. This rearrangement joins TRBV11-1 to TRBJ2-5, with 8 bases fitting TRBD1. The V and J ends lost 0 bases and 1 base, in that order; junction bases with no gene match: 13. The CDR3 totals 19 residues. The germline V gene has CDR1 SGHAT and CDR2 FQDESV (reference sequence). CDR3 in amino acids: CASSLAMPGTGAFQETQYF. CDR3 in DNA: TGTGCCAGCAGCTTAGCGATGCCCGGGACAGGAGCTTTCCAAGAGACCCAGTACTTC.

The sample holds many counts of this clonotype. The DNA for the CDR3 is TGTGCCAGCAGCGTTCAGACTGAAGCTTTCTTT. Translated, it gives CASSVQTEAFF. J is TRBJ1-1 and V is TRBV2; D is unresolved. The CDR3 contains 11 residues. Germline loops: CDR1 SNHLY, CDR2 FYNNEI. V was cut by 6 bases and J by 5 bases, with 7 bases left in between. The full variable domain, its missing parts supplied by reference TRBV2 and TRBJ1-1, is EPEVTQTPSHQVTQMGQEVILRCVPISNHLYFYWYRQILGQKVEFLVSFYNNEISEKSEIFDDQFSVERPDGSNFTLKIRSTKLEDSAMYFCASSVQTEAFFGQGTRLTVV.

This clonotype was counted at least ten times. V gene TRBV6-1 combines with J gene TRBJ2-5, with 7 bases lining up with TRBD1. Trimming at V came to 6 bases and at J to 1 base, leaving 8 bases not matched to a gene. Germline V gene sequence: CDR1 MNHNS, CDR2 SASEGT. The CDR3 has 15 residues. CDR3 in amino acids: CASRTMGTAQETQYF. CDR3 sequence (DNA): TGTGCCAGCAGAACCATGGGGACAGCCCAAGAGACCCAGTACTTC.

A note on this clonotype: The likely explanation is a read error, given a far larger clone one base away. The CDR3, as DNA: TGTGCCAGCGCCCGCAGGGGTGCCGGGGAGACCCAGCACTTC. This encodes CASARRGAGETQHF. V gene TRBV11-3 combines with J gene TRBJ2-5, with D perhaps matching TRBD1 (6 bases). The CDR3 runs to 14 residues. Germline V gives CDR1 SGHNT, CDR2 YENEEA. Full variable domain (rest looked up from reference TRBV11-3 and TRBJ2-5): EAGVVQSPRYKIIEKKQPVAFWCNPISGHNTLYWYLQNLGQGPELLIRYENEEAVDDSQLPKDRFSAERLKGVDSTLKIQPAELGDSAVYLCASARRGAGETQHFGPGTRLLVL.

This clonotype was counted ten times or more. The chain couples TRBV18 to TRBJ2-7, with 10 bases matching TRBD2. The V and J ends lost 3 bases and 2 bases, in that order; junction bases with no gene match: 4. Germline V gives CDR1 KGHSH, CDR2 LQKENI. The CDR3 is 15 amino acids. CDR3 sequence reads: CASSPGLASTYEQYF. The DNA of the CDR3 is TGTGCCAGCTCACCGGGACTAGCGAGTACCTACGAGCAGTACTTC.

This clonotype was detected many times. Written as DNA, the CDR3 is TGTGCCAGCAAGCGGTCCGAGACCCAGTACTTC. Protein product: CASKRSETQYF. V and J are TRBV7-8 and TRBJ2-5, with D possibly being TRBD2 (5 bases). CDR1 and CDR2 from the germline V gene are SGHVS and FQNEAQ. The length of the CDR3 is 11 residues. Trimming took 7 bases from V and 5 from J, leaving 8 bases between them.

This clonotype was observed at least ten times. The chain is built from TRBV6-1 and TRBJ2-5; D not resolved. Trimming left V 6 bases short and J 4 bases short, with 12 bases between. This CDR3 has 13 residues. CDR1 is MNHNS, CDR2 SASEGT, per germline. The DNA for the CDR3 is TGTGCCAGCAGCCAGGATCTTGGAGAGACCCAGTACTTC. This translates into CASSQDLGETQYF.

This clonotype was counted a few times. This may come from a read error, since a much larger clone is one base off. The chain carries TRBV5-4 and TRBJ2-2; 10 bases agree with TRBD1. CDR3 size: 15 residues. Looked up from germline, CDR1 is SGHNT and CDR2 is YYREEE (reference sequence). V lost 4 bases and J lost 4; bases outside the gene matches: 4. DNA for the CDR3: TGTGCCAGCAGCCCCGGGACAGGGGCCACCGGGGAGCTGTTTTTT. This translates into CASSPGTGATGELFF.

This chain joins TRBV2 and TRBJ1-5; TRBD1 is a possible D gene (5 bases). The J call is doubtful: the DNA matches TRBJ2-3 better. CDR1 SNHLY and CDR2 FYNNEI come from the germline V gene. The CDR3 runs 14 residues. CDR3 protein: CASRKDSSNQPQYF. CDR3 nucleotides: TGTGCCAGCAGAAAAGACAGTAGCAATCAGCCCCAGTATTTT.

This clonotype was counted at least ten times. The chain couples TRBV12-3 or TRBV12-4 to TRBJ2-3; maybe TRBD1 (5 bases). The CDR3 is 14 residues long. The V end lost 5 bases, the J end lost 6 bases, and 15 bases lay between the germline ends. CDR3 in amino acids: CASSPDSYGDTQYF. In DNA, the CDR3 is TGTGCCAGCAGTCCAGACAGCTACGGTGATACGCAGTATTTT.

As regards this clonotype: The likely explanation is a read error, given a far larger clone one base away. No DNA is shown, since the ends of the CDR3 on it are uncertain; the CDR3 is the one TCRdb lists. V is TRBV7-8 and J is TRBJ2-1; TRBD1, the table's D call, lacks a check against the DNA. In germline, CDR1 is SGHVS, CDR2 FQNEAQ. The CDR3 has 16 amino acids, counting both end residues. CDR3 sequence: CASREGVGGGINERFF.

This clonotype has ten or more counts. The chain carries TRBV28 and TRBJ2-7; no firm D call. V was clipped by 7 bases and J by 4 bases, with 29 bases between them. Per the germline V gene, CDR1 is MDHEN and CDR2 is SYDVKM. CDR3 length equals 18 residues. This CDR3 is CASTTSSGSFRNRYEQYF. The CDR3 DNA follows: TGTGCCAGCACCACAAGCTCGGGCAGCTTCAGGAATAGGTACGAGCAGTACTTC.

This chain connects TRBV5-1 to TRBJ1-2; D is possibly TRBD1 (6 bases). Germline CDR1 SGHRS, CDR2 YFSETQ. V lost 4 bases and J 4 bases, leaving 17 bases between the germline ends. This CDR3 spans 15 amino acids. Here the CDR3 reads CASSMTGSLIYGYTF. DNA of the CDR3: TGCGCCAGCAGCATGACAGGATCTCTAATCTATGGCTACACCTTC. Full variable domain (remainder filled in from reference TRBV5-1 and TRBJ1-2): KAGVTQTPRYLIKTRGQQVTLSCSPISGHRSVSWYQQTPGQGLQFLFEYFSETQRNKGNFPGRFSGRQFSNSRSEMNVSTLELGDSALYLCASSMTGSLIYGYTFGSGTRLTVV.

This clonotype was recorded a few times. V and J are TRBV29-1 and TRBJ1-3, with D possibly matching TRBD1 (5 bases). V lost 0 bases to trimming and J lost 4 bases, with 13 bases between them. From germline, CDR1 is SQVTM and CDR2 ANQGSEA. The CDR3 extends over 15 amino acids. In nucleotides, the CDR3 is TGCAGCGTTGAAGAGGAGGGGAAGGCAGGAAACACCATATATTTT. Protein product: CSVEEEGKAGNTIYF. The full variable domain, rest sourced from reference TRBV29-1 and TRBJ1-3, is SAVISQKPSRDICQRGTSLTIQCQVDSQVTMMFWYRQQPGQSLTLIATANQGSEATYESGFVIDKFPISRPNLTFSTLTVSNMSPEDSSIYLCSVEEEGKAGNTIYFGEGSWLTVV.

The DNA for the CDR3 is TGTGCCAGCAGCTCAGCGTCAATCTATGGAAACATTCAGTACTTC. Its protein is CASSSASIYGNIQYF. The chain joins TRBV7-9 to TRBJ2-4; D is ambiguous. The length of the CDR3 is 15 residues. Between the trimmed V and J ends, which lost 4 bases and 6 bases, there was a span of 16 bases. Looked up from germline, CDR1 is SEHNR and CDR2 is FQNEAQ (reference sequence).

This clonotype was detected ten times or more. V usage is TRBV28 and J usage is TRBJ1-5; D remains ambiguous. The V gene's germline CDR1 is MDHEN and CDR2 SYDVKM. The V and J ends lost 1 base and 0 bases respectively, with 7 bases between them. The CDR3 is 15 residues long. CDR3 DNA sequence: TGTGCCAGCAGTTTATCAGGAGATAGCAATCAGCCCCAGCATTTT. It translates to CASSLSGDSNQPQHF.

V and J are TRBV9 and TRBJ1-2, with D hard to call. The V gene's germline CDR1 is SGDLS and CDR2 YYNGEE. V gave up 3 bases and J gave up 4 bases, with 10 bases separating them. The CDR3 is made up of 13 amino acids. The CDR3 DNA sequence: TGTGCCAGCAGCGCCAGTACCGGCTATGGCTACACCTTC. It specifies CASSASTGYGYTF.

Worth noting for this clonotype: A clone one base away is much larger, so this may be a read error. The rearrangement links TRBV30 to TRBJ2-1; a possible D gene is TRBD1 (6 bases). Looked up from germline, CDR1 is GTSNPN and CDR2 is SVGIG (reference sequence). The CDR3 contains 15 residues. The CDR3 coding sequence is TGTGCCTGGAGTCGCAGGGGAATAGCCTACAATGGGCAGTTCTTC. As protein: CAWSRRGIAYNGQFF.

Turning to this clonotype: A far larger clone differs by one base, so this is likely a read error. The V call is TRBV28, the J call TRBJ2-3; D is unclear. The J call could be wrong; TRBJ2-7 is a better fit for the DNA end. From germline, CDR1 is MDHEN and CDR2 SYDVKM. This CDR3 contains 11 residues. The CDR3 sequence is CASTLVDEQYF. In nucleotides, the CDR3 is TGTGCCAGCACCCTGGTCGATGAGCAGTACTTC.

This clonotype appeared many times. The rearrangement joins TRBV5-4 to TRBJ2-1; 7 positions match TRBD1. This CDR3 is 13 amino acids long. Germline CDR1 is SGHNT and CDR2 is YYREEE (reference sequence). V lost 2 bases, J lost 5 bases, and 1 base stayed unmatched. The CDR3 DNA reads TGTGCCAGCAGCTTAGACAGGGACAATGAGCAGTTCTTC. As protein: CASSLDRDNEQFF.

At least ten counts were recorded for this clonotype. This chain links TRBV12-3 or TRBV12-4 with TRBJ1-1; D remains ambiguous. V was pared by 3 bases and J by 10 bases, with 12 bases between. The CDR3 has 12 amino acids. CDR3 sequence (DNA): TGTGCCAGCAGTTTTGGACTCGAGGGAGCTTTCTTT. This sequence encodes CASSFGLEGAFF.

This clonotype showed up many times. V gene TRBV2 combines with J gene TRBJ2-7; D perhaps matches TRBD1 (5 bases). The germline V and J ends were trimmed by 8 bases and 3 bases, with 14 bases remaining between them. The CDR3 loop spans 13 amino acids. Germline V gene lookup returns CDR1 SNHLY and CDR2 FYNNEI. CDR3 amino acids: CASGAGFFYEQYF. CDR3 nucleotides: TGTGCCAGCGGGGCCGGGTTCTTCTACGAGCAGTACTTC.

This clonotype was picked up many times. This chain uses TRBV5-1 with TRBJ2-7; D possibly corresponds to TRBD1 (5 bases). Trimming stripped 7 bases from V and 0 bases from J, with 14 bases between. Looked up from germline, CDR1 is SGHRS and CDR2 is YFSETQ. This CDR3 spans 14 amino acids. The CDR3, as DNA: TGCGCCAGCGGGGCCCGGGCCAACTCCTACGAGCAGTACTTC. This translates into CASGARANSYEQYF.

Many counts were recorded for this clonotype. The chain carries TRBV7-9 and TRBJ2-3; 7 bases line up with TRBD2. The CDR3 totals 15 residues. Trimming took 5 bases from V and 1 from J; bases not matched to a gene: 6. Germline V lookup: CDR1 SEHNR, CDR2 FQNEAQ (reference sequence). The CDR3 DNA reads as TGTGCCAGCAGCAAACTAGCGTCTGGCACAGATACGCAGTATTTT. Amino acid sequence: CASSKLASGTDTQYF.